One TCR beta chain is described in this entry. These data come from a study of CD4 T cells in relation to SARS-CoV-2 and coronaviruses. Study overall: The restricting HLA molecule for shared crossreactive spike epitopes was mapped.

The unexposed donors gave CD4+ T cells in about 2011-2019, prior to COVID-19. Naive and memory CD4+ T cells were separated from cryopreserved PBMCs. Germline assignment: CDR1 SEHNR and CDR2 FQNEAQ (reference sequence). The CDR3 runs to 16 residues. V was shortened by 2 bases and J by 0 bases, with 11 bases between the two germline ends. Data came from immunoSEQ multiplex PCR; TCRdb stores just in-frame clones and leaves some out. The sample contains about 70,000 clones, over 70% of which appear only once. Sequencing input: memory CD4+ T cells from PBMCs. The receptor was derived from a human donor in good health. V usage is TRBV7-9 and J usage is TRBJ2-1; maybe TRBD1 (5 bases). CDR3 DNA sequence: TGTGCCAGCAGCTTATATGGGGCTCTCTCCTACAATGAGCAGTTCTTC. Its protein product is CASSLYGALSYNEQFF.